This T cell receptor beta chain is from a study of cytomegalovirus exposure and HLA in healthy donors. At the level of the study: Early on, a data release was issued that held 80 million or so unique TCRs from HLA-typed donors. General study results and limits: A prior analysis recorded that most TCR beta V segments were productive about 87% or about 30% of the time. In a later analysis, CMV-associated beta chains were mostly HLA-associated, it appeared.

To note about this clone: Its target is unknown.

Amplification used 60 Vbeta primers and 13 Jbeta primers. Method: immunoSEQ multiplex PCR; TCRdb's copy keeps in-frame clones and lacks some. Of about 140,000 clones in the sample, about 82% are singletons; the top ten hold about 2.2%. Nominally healthy donors were sampled, though unrecorded immune exposures were likely. Sequencing used PBMCs. The receptor was derived from a young man in good health and CMV-seronegative.

The CDR3, as DNA: TGTGCCAGCAGCCACGGGACTAGCGGGAGTAGAGGGACCGGGGAGCTGTTTTTT. Protein: CASSHGTSGSRGTGELFF. This rearrangement joins TRBV5-4 to TRBJ2-2; 14 nucleotides match TRBD2. Germline V gene lookup returns CDR1 SGHNT and CDR2 YYREEE (reference sequence). This CDR3 has 18 residues. The V and J ends lost 4 bases and 5 bases, in that order; junction bases with no gene match: 10.